This entry lists 6 T cell receptor beta chains sequenced from one sample in a study of T cell responses to AZD1222 COVID-19 vaccine. Libraries were prepared by immunoSEQ multiplex PCR; TCRdb keeps only in-frame clonotypes and omits some of them. Among approximately 190,000 clones, 85% to 90% were seen once, and the ten largest hold approximately 2.5%. The sequencing used peripheral blood, collected on day 0 of MenACWY control vaccination. Receptors originate from an adult in good health.

This clone has only one observation. The J gene is TRBJ1-3, the V gene TRBV18; D not resolved. Germline-derived CDR1 and CDR2 are KGHSH and LQKENI. This CDR3 is 20 amino acids long. V gave up 1 base and J gave up 0 bases, with 22 bases separating them. CDR3 nucleotide sequence: TGTGCCAGCTCACCACGAGGGCGTAATAATCTGGGAGGCTCTGGAAACACCATATATTTT. Translation: CASSPRGRNNLGGSGNTIYF.

The J gene is TRBJ1-1, the V gene TRBV4-3; 10 bases align to TRBD1. The CDR3 is 13 residues long. CDR1 LGHNA and CDR2 YSLEER come from the germline V gene. V dropped 6 bases and J dropped 4; count of bases not matched to a gene: 2. Here the CDR3 reads CASRRTGGTEAFF. DNA for the CDR3: TGCGCCAGCAGAAGGACAGGGGGCACTGAAGCTTTCTTT.

The rearrangement uses TRBV4-2 and TRBJ1-2; 10 bases match TRBD1. The germline CDR1 and CDR2 sequences are LGHNA and YNFKEQ. This CDR3 region has 14 residues. V was pared by 5 bases and J by 8 bases, with 8 bases of the junction left unmatched. In DNA, the CDR3 is TGTGCCAGCAGCTCCGGACAGGGGGAAACGGGCTACACCTTC. Translated, it gives CASSSGQGETGYTF.

The chain carries TRBV28 and TRBJ1-2; maybe TRBD1 (5 bases). V lost 3 bases and J lost 5, with 10 bases in between. Germline CDR1 is MDHEN and CDR2 is SYDVKM. CDR3 length: 13 residues. Written as DNA, the CDR3 is TGTGCCAGCAGTTTTCGCAGGGAATATGGCTACACCTTC. Translating gives CASSFRREYGYTF.

The V call is TRBV7-3, the J call TRBJ1-3, with TRBD1 as a possible D gene (6 bases). Looked up from germline, CDR1 is SGHTA and CDR2 is FQGTGA. The CDR3 is 13 residues long. V gave up 4 bases and J gave up 9 bases, with 13 bases separating them. CDR3 coding DNA: TGTGCCAGCAGCTCGGGGGCTGAGAGCACCATATATTTT. Translated: CASSSGAESTIYF.

The J gene is TRBJ2-2, the V gene TRBV19; D may be TRBD2 (6 bases). Germline V lookup: CDR1 LNHDA, CDR2 SQIVND (reference sequence). The CDR3 covers 14 residues. Trimming removed 5 bases from V and 2 bases from J, with 9 bases in between. The CDR3 protein is CASSVGLNTGELFF. The DNA for the CDR3 is TGTGCCAGTAGTGTGGGACTTAACACCGGGGAGCTGTTTTTT.